This T cell receptor (beta chain) was documented in a study of T cell repertoires in ileal Crohn's disease. Study-wide results and limits: Every patient over 26.8% clonality showed endoscopic recurrence.

The method was immunoSEQ multiplex PCR; TCRdb's version includes in-frame clones alone and lacks a portion of them. The table has over 7,500 clones, less than 85% seen once. To note about this clone: Its antigen is not known.

Input material: ileal tissue. The TCR comes from an adult with Crohn's disease.

CDR3 loop: CASSSWTDNQETQYF. Here the CDR3 DNA reads TGTGCCAGCAGTTCGTGGACAGACAACCAAGAGACCCAGTACTTC. The rearrangement joins TRBV27 to TRBJ2-5; maybe TRBD1 (6 bases). Germline CDR1 reads MNHEY; CDR2 reads SMNVEV (reference sequence). Trimming removed 4 bases at V and 0 bases at J, with 12 bases between. The CDR3 consists of 15 residues.